These 11 T cell receptor beta chains were all obtained from the same sample, sequenced in a study of cytomegalovirus exposure and HLA in healthy donors. PCR was performed using 60 Vbeta and 13 Jbeta primers. Produced via immunoSEQ multiplex PCR; TCRdb's table is partial and in-frame only. The table lists some 250,000 clones, 82% of them singletons. Material: PBMCs. Every receptor here comes from a woman aged 40 to 50 in good health and CMV-seropositive.

The chain recombines TRBV6-5 with TRBJ1-1, with D maybe TRBD1 (5 bases). V was cut by 5 bases and J by 4 bases, with 11 bases left in between. CDR3 size: 13 residues. Germline CDR1 MNHEY, CDR2 SVGAGI. CDR3 sequence reads: CASSLPGGTEAFF. The CDR3 bases are TGTGCCAGCAGTCTCCCCGGGGGCACTGAAGCTTTCTTT.

The chain joins TRBV11-3 to TRBJ2-6; 8 bases fit TRBD1. Germline V gives CDR1 SGHNT, CDR2 YENEEA. The V gene end was trimmed by 6 bases and the J gene end by 0 bases; junction bases not matched to a gene: 10. The CDR3 runs to 18 residues. CDR3 protein: CASRGTGGDLSGANVLTF. CDR3 in DNA: TGTGCCAGCAGGGGGACAGGAGGGGACCTCTCTGGGGCCAACGTCCTGACTTTC.

This clone was found a few times. This chain links TRBV6-5 with TRBJ1-1; 9 nucleotides match TRBD1. Looked up from germline, CDR1 is MNHEY and CDR2 is SVGAGI. Losses at the gene ends were 2 bases for V and 4 bases for J; bases not matched to a gene: 2. The CDR3 spans 14 residues. The CDR3 DNA is TGTGCCAGCAGTTACGACAGGGGGAGCACTGAAGCTTTCTTT. Translating gives CASSYDRGSTEAFF.

The gene calls are TRBV19 and TRBJ2-2; tentatively, D is TRBD1 (6 bases). There are 16 residues in the CDR3. The germline V gene encodes CDR1 LNHDA and CDR2 SQIVND (reference sequence). Trimming pared 3 bases from V and 5 bases from J, leaving 16 bases between. The CDR3 nucleotides are TGTGCCAGTAGTATTTCAGGGTTGAGGGGGACCGGGGAGCTGTTTTTT. Amino acids: CASSISGLRGTGELFF.

A few counts support this clone. The chain carries TRBV7-7 and TRBJ2-3, with a weak D call TRBD2 (6 bases). Germline values: CDR1 SSHAT, CDR2 FNYEAQ (reference sequence). Trimming stripped 1 base from V and 0 bases from J, with 17 bases between. This CDR3 has 18 amino acids. CDR3 nucleotide sequence: TGTGCCAGCAGCTTAGGTTTGTCGGGGGTTACTAGCACAGATACGCAGTATTTT. Encoded protein: CASSLGLSGVTSTDTQYF.

V is TRBV19 and J is TRBJ2-5, with TRBD2 as a possible D gene (7 bases). Trimming took off 0 bases at V and 9 bases at J, with 14 bases between the two ends. Germline V gives CDR1 LNHDA, CDR2 SQIVND (reference sequence). CDR3 size: 14 residues. DNA of the CDR3: TGTGCCAGTAGTATAGATGGCAGGGGAGGGTCCCAGTACTTC. This gives the protein CASSIDGRGGSQYF.

The rearrangement links TRBV30 to TRBJ1-3; possible D gene TRBD1, 6 bases. The V and J ends lost 5 bases and 0 bases respectively, with 11 bases between them. Germline CDR1 and CDR2: GTSNPN and SVGIG (reference sequence). There are 14 residues in the CDR3. The CDR3 DNA sequence: TGTGCCTGGGTAGGACAGTTCTCTGGAAACACCATATATTTT. This codes for CAWVGQFSGNTIYF.

This chain links TRBV2 with TRBJ1-2, with TRBD1 matching over 10 bases. J gave up 4 bases and V 4 bases, and 3 bases lay outside the gene matches. The CDR3 is 14 amino acids. CDR1 is SNHLY and CDR2 is FYNNEI in the germline V gene. The CDR3 sequence is CASSVDRGPYGYTF. As DNA, the CDR3 is TGTGCCAGCAGTGTCGACAGGGGGCCCTATGGCTACACCTTC.

This clone was seen just once. The J gene is TRBJ2-2, the V gene TRBV2; 9 nucleotides line up with TRBD2. Per germline, CDR1 SNHLY and CDR2 FYNNEI. This CDR3 is built from 16 residues. V lost 6 bases, J lost 2 bases, and 7 bases stayed unmatched. DNA of the CDR3: TGTGCCAGCAGCTGGGCGGGGGGGCCAAACACCGGGGAGCTGTTTTTT. Its translation is CASSWAGGPNTGELFF. Supplemented by reference TRBV2 and TRBJ2-2, the full variable domain reads EPEVTQTPSHQVTQMGQEVILRCVPISNHLYFYWYRQILGQKVEFLVSFYNNEISEKSEIFDDQFSVERPDGSNFTLKIRSTKLEDSAMYFCASSWAGGPNTGELFFGEGSRLTVL.

The V gene is TRBV7-2, the J gene TRBJ1-1; D gene ambiguous. Germline V gene lookup returns CDR1 SGHTA and CDR2 FQGNSA. CDR3 length: 13 residues. V lost 11 bases and J lost 5, with 18 bases in between. The CDR3 coding sequence is TGTGCCGGCGGCGTCACAGAGGGTACTGAAGCTTTCTTT. Protein sequence: CAGGVTEGTEAFF. The variable domain in full, with the rest retrieved from reference TRBV7-2 and TRBJ1-1, is GAGVSQSPSNKVTEKGKDVELRCDPISGHTALYWYRQSLGQGLEFLIYFQGNSAPDKSGLPSDRFSAERTGGSVSTLTIQRTQQEDSAVYLCAGGVTEGTEAFFGQGTRLTVV.

The chain combines TRBV4-1 with TRBJ2-1, with 7 positions matching TRBD1. CDR1 and CDR2 (germline): MGHRA, YSYEKL. The CDR3 runs to 15 residues. J lost 0 bases, V lost 3 bases, and 2 bases had no gene match. The CDR3: CASSHRDSSYNEQFF. The CDR3, as DNA: TGCGCCAGCAGCCATCGGGACAGCTCCTACAATGAGCAGTTCTTC.